This T cell receptor beta chain is drawn from a study of human T cells and chemical hapten exposure. Unseparated into fractions, whole blood served as the source from which total RNA was extracted. TCRdb called the 5' RACE reads again in MiXCR, with one record for every CDR3 protein. The table records 110,000 or so distinct CDR3 sequences, around 20% of them present only once. Germline loops: CDR1 SGHRS, CDR2 YFSETQ. CDR3 length: 13 residues. V was shortened by 0 bases and J by 7 bases, with 8 bases between the two germline ends. This receptor was taken from a human donor in good health. The chain has TRBV5-1 and TRBJ1-3; D is ambiguous. The CDR3 sequence: CASSLDWQNTIYF. CDR3 sequence (DNA): TGCGCCAGCAGCTTGGATTGGCAGAACACCATATATTTT.